These 6 T cell receptor beta chains were all obtained from the same sample, sequenced in a study of cytomegalovirus exposure and HLA in healthy donors. With 60 Vbeta and 13 Jbeta primers, the PCR was carried out. Repertoires were generated with immunoSEQ multiplex PCR, while TCRdb's copy carries only in-frame clones and drops some. The table records 35,000 to 55,000 clones, around 65% of them present only once. Sequences were obtained from PBMCs. The receptors shown here come from a human donor in good health.

This clone occurred a few times. The sample carries other DNA sequences with the same CDR3. The V call is TRBV5-1, the J call TRBJ2-5, with TRBD2 as a possible D gene (6 bases). Trimming removed 1 base at V and 3 bases at J, with 7 bases between. The CDR3 has 13 amino acids. From germline, CDR1 is SGHRS and CDR2 YFSETQ. The CDR3 DNA follows: TGCGCCAGCAGCTTGCCGGGGGAAGAGACCCAGTACTTC. Residues: CASSLPGEETQYF.

This clone occurred a few times. The rearrangement links TRBV4-1 to TRBJ1-1, with TRBD1 matching 7 bases. The CDR3 sequence is 14 residues long. Germline V gives CDR1 MGHRA, CDR2 YSYEKL. J lost 4 bases, V lost 4 bases, and 6 bases had no gene match. The CDR3 loop reads CASSLDRRRTEAFF. The CDR3 coding sequence is TGCGCCAGCAGCCTGGACAGGAGGCGCACTGAAGCTTTCTTT.

The V and J genes are TRBV4-1 and TRBJ2-6; 10 nucleotides match TRBD2. After removal of 1 base from V and 2 bases from J, the junction contained 11 bases not matched to a gene. Germline CDR1 is MGHRA and CDR2 is YSYEKL. This CDR3 comprises 20 residues. CDR3 in amino acids: CASSQAPPSSGGPGANVLTF. The CDR3 DNA follows: TGCGCCAGCAGCCAAGCTCCCCCCTCTAGCGGGGGTCCTGGGGCCAACGTCCTGACTTTC.

This chain uses TRBV7-8 with TRBJ2-7; 9 bases fit TRBD2. Trimming cost V 5 bases and J 1 base; bases outside gene matches: 9. The CDR3 covers 16 residues. The germline gives CDR1 SGHVS, CDR2 FQNEAQ. As DNA, the CDR3 is TGTGCCAGCAGCCCCCGCGGGGGGGCCAGGTCCTACGAGCAGTACTTC. Its translation is CASSPRGGARSYEQYF. Full variable domain (remainder filled in from reference TRBV7-8 and TRBJ2-7): GAGVSQSPRYKVAKRGQDVALRCDPISGHVSLFWYQQALGQGPEFLTYFQNEAQLDKSGLPSDRFFAERPEGSVSTLKIQRTQQEDSAVYLCASSPRGGARSYEQYFGPGTRLTVT.

The CDR3 loop reads CASSYVGQKETQYF. CDR3 nucleotide sequence: TGCGCCAGCAGCTACGTGGGACAGAAAGAGACCCAGTACTTC. The chain uses TRBV5-1 and TRBJ2-5; 7 nucleotides match TRBD1. Germline V lookup: CDR1 SGHRS, CDR2 YFSETQ. The CDR3 spans 14 residues. Germline trimming cut 3 bases from V and 3 bases from J; bases unmatched to any gene: 5.

This clone was counted only a few times. The chain joins TRBV10-3 to TRBJ1-3, with TRBD1 as a possible D gene (5 bases). CDR1 and CDR2 from the germline V gene are ENHRY and SYGVKD. The ends were cut back, 3 bases at V and 2 bases at J, with 17 bases in the middle. The length of the CDR3 is 17 residues. This CDR3 is CAISEPDSLQPGNTIYF. The CDR3 DNA reads as TGTGCCATCAGTGAACCCGACAGCTTACAACCTGGAAACACCATATATTTT.